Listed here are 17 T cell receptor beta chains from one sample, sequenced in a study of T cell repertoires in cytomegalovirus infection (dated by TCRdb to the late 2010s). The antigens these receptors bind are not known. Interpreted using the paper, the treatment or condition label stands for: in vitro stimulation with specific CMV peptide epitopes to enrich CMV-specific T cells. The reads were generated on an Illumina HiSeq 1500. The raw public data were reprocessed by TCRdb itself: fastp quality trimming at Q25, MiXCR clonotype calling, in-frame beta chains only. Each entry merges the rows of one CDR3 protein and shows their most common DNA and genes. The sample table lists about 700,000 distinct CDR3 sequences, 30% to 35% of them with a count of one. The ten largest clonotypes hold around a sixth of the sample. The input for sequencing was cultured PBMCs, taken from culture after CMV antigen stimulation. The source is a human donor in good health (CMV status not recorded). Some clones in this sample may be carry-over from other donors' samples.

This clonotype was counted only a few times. CDR3 nucleotides: TGTGCCAGCAGGCAGGGACAGGGGGCCTACAATGAGCAGTTCTTC. This translates into CASRQGQGAYNEQFF. V and J are TRBV11-2 and TRBJ2-1; 11 positions match TRBD1. Germline values: CDR1 SGHAT, CDR2 FQNNGV. V lost 6 bases to trimming and J lost 2 bases; unmatched junction nucleotides: 3. CDR3 size: 15 residues.

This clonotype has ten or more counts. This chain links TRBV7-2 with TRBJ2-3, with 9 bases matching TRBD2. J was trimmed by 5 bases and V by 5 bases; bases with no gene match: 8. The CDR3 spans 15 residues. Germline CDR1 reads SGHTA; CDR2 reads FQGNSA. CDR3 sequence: CASSRASGNLDTQYF. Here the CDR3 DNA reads TGTGCCAGCAGCCGGGCTAGCGGGAACTTAGATACGCAGTATTTT.

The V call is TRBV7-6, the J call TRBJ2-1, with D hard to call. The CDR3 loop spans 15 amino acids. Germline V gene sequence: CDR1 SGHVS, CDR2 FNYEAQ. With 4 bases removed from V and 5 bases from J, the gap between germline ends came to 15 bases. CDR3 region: CASSSRAPGDNEQFF. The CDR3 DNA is TGTGCCAGCAGCTCCCGGGCCCCCGGCGACAATGAGCAGTTCTTC.

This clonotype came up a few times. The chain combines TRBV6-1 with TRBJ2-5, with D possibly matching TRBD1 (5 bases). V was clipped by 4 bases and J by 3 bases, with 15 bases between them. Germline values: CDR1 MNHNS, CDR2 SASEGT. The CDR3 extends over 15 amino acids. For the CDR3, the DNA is TGTGCCAGCAGTGTGTTTGGGGCCTCCAAAGAGACCCAGTACTTC. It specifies CASSVFGASKETQYF.

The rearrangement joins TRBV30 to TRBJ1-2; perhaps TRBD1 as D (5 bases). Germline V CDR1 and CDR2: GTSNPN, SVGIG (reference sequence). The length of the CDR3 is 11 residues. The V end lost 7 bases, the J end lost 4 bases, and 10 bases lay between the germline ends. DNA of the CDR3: TGTGCCTCGACGACAGTCTATGGCTACACCTTC. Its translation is CASTTVYGYTF.

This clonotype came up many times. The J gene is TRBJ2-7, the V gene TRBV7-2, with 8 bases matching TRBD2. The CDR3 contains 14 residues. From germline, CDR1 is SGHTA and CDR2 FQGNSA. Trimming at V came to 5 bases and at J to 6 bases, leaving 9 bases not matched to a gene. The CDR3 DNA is TGTGCCAGCAGCACCCGGGGGGGCCCGGGCGAGCAGTACTTC. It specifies CASSTRGGPGEQYF.

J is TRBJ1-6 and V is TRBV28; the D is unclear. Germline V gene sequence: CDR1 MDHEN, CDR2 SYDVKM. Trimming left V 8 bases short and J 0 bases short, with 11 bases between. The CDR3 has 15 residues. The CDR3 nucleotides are TGTGCCAGCGGTGAGGAAAACTCCTATAATTCACCCCTCCACTTT. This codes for CASGEENSYNSPLHF.

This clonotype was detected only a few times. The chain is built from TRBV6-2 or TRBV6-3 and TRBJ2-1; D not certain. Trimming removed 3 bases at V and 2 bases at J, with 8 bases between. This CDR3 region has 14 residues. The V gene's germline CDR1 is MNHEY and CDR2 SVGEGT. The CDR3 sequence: CASSYGLAYNEQFF. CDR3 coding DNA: TGTGCCAGCAGTTATGGGCTAGCCTACAATGAGCAGTTCTTC.

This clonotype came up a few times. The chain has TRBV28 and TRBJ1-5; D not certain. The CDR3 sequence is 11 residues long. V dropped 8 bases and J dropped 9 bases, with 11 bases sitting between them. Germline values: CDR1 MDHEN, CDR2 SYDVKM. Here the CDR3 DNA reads TGTGCCAGCGCGGGGATATGGCCCCAGCATTTT. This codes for CASAGIWPQHF.

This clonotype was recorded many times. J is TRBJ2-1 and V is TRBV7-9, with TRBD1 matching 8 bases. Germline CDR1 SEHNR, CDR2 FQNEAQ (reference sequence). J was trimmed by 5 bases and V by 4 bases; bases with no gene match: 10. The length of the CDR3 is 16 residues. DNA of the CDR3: TGTGCCAGCAGCTCCTACTCCCGGGACAGGAACAATGAGCAGTTCTTC. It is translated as CASSSYSRDRNNEQFF. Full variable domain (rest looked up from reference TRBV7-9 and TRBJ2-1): DTGVSQNPRHKITKRGQNVTFRCDPISEHNRLYWYRQTLGQGPEFLTYFQNEAQLEKSRLLSDRFSAERPKGSFSTLEIQRTEQGDSAMYLCASSSYSRDRNNEQFFGPGTRLTVL.

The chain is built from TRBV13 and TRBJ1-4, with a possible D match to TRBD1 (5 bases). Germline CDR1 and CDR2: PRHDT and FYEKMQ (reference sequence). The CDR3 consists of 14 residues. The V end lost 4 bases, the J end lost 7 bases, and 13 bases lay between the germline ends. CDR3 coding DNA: TGTGCCAGCAGCTCTGGACATAGCGCTGAAAAACTGTTTTTT. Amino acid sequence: CASSSGHSAEKLFF.

The CDR3 DNA follows: TGTGCCAGCAGCTTCCCCCAACGAATAAGGAATGAGCAGTTCTTC. It is translated as CASSFPQRIRNEQFF. The chain couples TRBV7-9 to TRBJ2-1; no firm D call. V lost 3 bases and J 7 bases, leaving 16 bases between the germline ends. This CDR3 has 15 amino acids. CDR1 is SEHNR and CDR2 is FQNEAQ in the germline V gene (reference sequence).

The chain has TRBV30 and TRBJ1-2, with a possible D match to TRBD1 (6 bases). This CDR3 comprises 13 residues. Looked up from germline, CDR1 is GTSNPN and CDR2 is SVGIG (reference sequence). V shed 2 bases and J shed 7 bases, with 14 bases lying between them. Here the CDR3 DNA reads TGTGCCTGGAGTACACAGGGAATGCGTGGCTACACCTTC. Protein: CAWSTQGMRGYTF.

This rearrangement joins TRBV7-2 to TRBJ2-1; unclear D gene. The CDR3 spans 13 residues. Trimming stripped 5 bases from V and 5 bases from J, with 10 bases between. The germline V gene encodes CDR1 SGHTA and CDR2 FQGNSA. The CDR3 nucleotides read TGTGCCAGCAGCGAACCATTAAACAATGAGCAGTTCTTC. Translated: CASSEPLNNEQFF.

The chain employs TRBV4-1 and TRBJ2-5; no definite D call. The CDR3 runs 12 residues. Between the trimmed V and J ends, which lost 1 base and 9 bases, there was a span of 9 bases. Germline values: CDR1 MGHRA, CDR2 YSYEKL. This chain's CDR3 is CASSQVGGAQYF. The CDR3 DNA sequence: TGCGCCAGCAGCCAAGTCGGTGGGGCCCAGTACTTC.

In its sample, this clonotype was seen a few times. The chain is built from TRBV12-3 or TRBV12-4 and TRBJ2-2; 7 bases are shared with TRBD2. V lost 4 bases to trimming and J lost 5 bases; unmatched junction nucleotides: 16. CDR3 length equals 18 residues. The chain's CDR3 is CASSSSSRGRVRTGELFF. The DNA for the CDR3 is TGTGCCAGCAGTTCCTCATCCCGCGGGAGAGTGAGAACCGGGGAGCTGTTTTTT.

The CDR3 is CATSEPGQRGGDTQYF. The CDR3 DNA reads TGTGCCACCAGTGAGCCGGGACAAAGGGGAGGAGATACGCAGTATTTT. This sequence joins TRBV24-1 and TRBJ2-3; D assignment may be TRBD1 or TRBD2 (6 bases each). The CDR3 has 16 residues. Trimming took 4 bases from V and 5 from J, leaving 18 bases between them. Germline values: CDR1 KGHDR, CDR2 SFDVKD.